The TCR beta chain under discussion was sequenced for a study of T cell responses to AZD1222 COVID-19 vaccine. This CDR3 is 15 amino acids long. The germline V and J ends were trimmed by 0 bases and 7 bases, with 12 bases remaining between them. The germline gives CDR1 LNHNV, CDR2 YYDKDF (reference sequence). Sequenced by immunoSEQ multiplex PCR; TCRdb stores in-frame clones only, minus some. The table includes some 130,000 clones, 75% to 90% detected once. General study results and limits: Repertoire sampling occurred only after the peak T cell response. Spike-specific TCR breadth and depth both grew after two AZD1222 doses.

About this clone: The antigen is not known.

Sequencing was performed on peripheral blood, taken 28 days after the second AZD1222 dose. The receptor was derived from an adult who received the AZD1222 COVID-19 vaccine. The V call is TRBV15, the J call TRBJ1-4; no clear D gene. The CDR3, as DNA: TGTGCCACCAGCAGAGATCCTACCAGTGTTGAAAAACTGTTTTTT. Protein: CATSRDPTSVEKLFF.